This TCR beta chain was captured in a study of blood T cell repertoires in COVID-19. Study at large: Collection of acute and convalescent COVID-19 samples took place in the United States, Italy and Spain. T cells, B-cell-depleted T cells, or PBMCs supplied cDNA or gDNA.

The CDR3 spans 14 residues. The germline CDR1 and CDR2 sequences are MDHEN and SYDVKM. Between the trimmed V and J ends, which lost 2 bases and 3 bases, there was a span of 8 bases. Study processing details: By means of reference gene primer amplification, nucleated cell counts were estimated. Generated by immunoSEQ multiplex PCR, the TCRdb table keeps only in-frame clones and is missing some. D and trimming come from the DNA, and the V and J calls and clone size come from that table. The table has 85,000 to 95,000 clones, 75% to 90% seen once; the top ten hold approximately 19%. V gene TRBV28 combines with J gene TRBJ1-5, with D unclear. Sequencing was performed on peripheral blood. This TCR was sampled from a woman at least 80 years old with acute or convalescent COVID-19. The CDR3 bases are TGTGCCAGCAGTTTACCGACTAACAATCAGCCCCAGCATTTT. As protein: CASSLPTNNQPQHF.